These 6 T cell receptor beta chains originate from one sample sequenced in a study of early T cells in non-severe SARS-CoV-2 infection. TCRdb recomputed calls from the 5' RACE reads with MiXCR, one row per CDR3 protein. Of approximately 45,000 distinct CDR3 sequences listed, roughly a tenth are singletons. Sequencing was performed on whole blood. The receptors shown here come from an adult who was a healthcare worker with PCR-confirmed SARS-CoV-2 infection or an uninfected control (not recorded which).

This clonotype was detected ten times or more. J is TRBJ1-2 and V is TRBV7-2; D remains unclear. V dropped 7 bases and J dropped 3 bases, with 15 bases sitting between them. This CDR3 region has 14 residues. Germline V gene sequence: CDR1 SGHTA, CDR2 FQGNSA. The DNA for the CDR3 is TGTGCCAGCACAGGACGGGTGTGGGACTATGGCTACACCTTC. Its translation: CASTGRVWDYGYTF.

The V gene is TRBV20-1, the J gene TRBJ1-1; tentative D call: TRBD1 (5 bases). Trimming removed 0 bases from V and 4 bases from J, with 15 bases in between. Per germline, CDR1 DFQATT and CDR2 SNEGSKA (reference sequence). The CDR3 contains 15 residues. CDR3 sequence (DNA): TGCAGTGCTAGAGAGGGGGGAGGGCTCGGCACTGAAGCTTTCTTT. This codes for CSAREGGGLGTEAFF.

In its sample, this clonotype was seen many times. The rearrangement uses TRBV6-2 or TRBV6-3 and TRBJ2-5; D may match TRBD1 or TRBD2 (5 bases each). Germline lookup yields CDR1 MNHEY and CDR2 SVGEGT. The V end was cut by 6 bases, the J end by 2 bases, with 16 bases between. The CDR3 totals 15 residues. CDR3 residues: CASSLPGRLQETQYF. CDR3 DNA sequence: TGTGCCAGCAGCCTACCGGGACGTCTGCAAGAGACCCAGTACTTC.

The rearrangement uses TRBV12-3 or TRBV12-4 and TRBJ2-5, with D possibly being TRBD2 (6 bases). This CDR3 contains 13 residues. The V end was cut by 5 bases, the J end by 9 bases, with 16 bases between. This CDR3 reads CASSPAGWGAQYF. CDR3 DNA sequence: TGTGCCAGCAGTCCCGCGGGATGGGGGGCCCAGTACTTC.

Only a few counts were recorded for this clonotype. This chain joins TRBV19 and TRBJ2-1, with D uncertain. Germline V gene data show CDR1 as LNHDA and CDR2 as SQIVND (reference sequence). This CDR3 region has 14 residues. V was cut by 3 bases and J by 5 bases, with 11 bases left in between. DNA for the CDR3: TGTGCCAGTAGTATCTCCCAATCTGACAATGAGCAGTTCTTC. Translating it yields CASSISQSDNEQFF.

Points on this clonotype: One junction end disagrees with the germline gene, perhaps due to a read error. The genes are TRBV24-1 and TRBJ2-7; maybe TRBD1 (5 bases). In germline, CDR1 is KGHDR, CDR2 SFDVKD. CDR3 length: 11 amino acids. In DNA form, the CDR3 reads TGTGCCACCAGTGACGGGCAGGGCACGAACTTC. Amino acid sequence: CATSDGQGTNF.